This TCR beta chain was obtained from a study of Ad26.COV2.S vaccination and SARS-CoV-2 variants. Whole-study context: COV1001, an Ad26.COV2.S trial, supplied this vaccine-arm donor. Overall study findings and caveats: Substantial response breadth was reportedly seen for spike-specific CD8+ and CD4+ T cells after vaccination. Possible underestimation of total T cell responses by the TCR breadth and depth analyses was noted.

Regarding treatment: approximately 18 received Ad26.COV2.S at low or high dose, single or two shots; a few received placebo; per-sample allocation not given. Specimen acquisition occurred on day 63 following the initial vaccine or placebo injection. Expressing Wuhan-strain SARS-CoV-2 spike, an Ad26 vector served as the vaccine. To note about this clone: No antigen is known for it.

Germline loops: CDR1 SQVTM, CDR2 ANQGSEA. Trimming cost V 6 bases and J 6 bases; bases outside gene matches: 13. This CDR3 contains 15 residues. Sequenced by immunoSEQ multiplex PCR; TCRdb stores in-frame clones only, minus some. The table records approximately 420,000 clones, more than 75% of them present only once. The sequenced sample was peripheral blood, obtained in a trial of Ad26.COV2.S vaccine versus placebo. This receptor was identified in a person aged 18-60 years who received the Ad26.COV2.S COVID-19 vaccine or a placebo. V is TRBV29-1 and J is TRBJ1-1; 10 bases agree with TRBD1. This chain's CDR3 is CSVLRDRGSGAEAFF. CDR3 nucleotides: TGCAGCGTACTACGGGACAGGGGTTCCGGAGCTGAAGCTTTCTTT. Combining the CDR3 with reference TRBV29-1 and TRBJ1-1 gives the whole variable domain SAVISQKPSRDICQRGTSLTIQCQVDSQVTMMFWYRQQPGQSLTLIATANQGSEATYESGFVIDKFPISRPNLTFSTLTVSNMSPEDSSIYLCSVLRDRGSGAEAFFGQGTRLTVV.